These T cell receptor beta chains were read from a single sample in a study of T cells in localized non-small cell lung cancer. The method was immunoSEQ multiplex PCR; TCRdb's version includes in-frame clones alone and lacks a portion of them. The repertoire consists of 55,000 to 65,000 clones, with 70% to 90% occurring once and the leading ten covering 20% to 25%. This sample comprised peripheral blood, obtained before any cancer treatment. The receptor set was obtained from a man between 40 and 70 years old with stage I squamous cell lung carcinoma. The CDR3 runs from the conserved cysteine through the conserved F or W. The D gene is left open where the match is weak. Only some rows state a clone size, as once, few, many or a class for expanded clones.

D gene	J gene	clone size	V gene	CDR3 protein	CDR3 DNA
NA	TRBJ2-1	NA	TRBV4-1	CASSQELSRNNEQFF	TGCGCCAGCAGCCAAGAGTTGTCCCGGAACAATGAGCAGTTCTTC
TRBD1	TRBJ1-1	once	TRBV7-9	CASSAFGTGNTEAFF	TGTGCCAGCAGCGCCTTCGGGACAGGTAACACTGAAGCTTTCTTT
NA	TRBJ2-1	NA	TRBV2	CASTEGGLNEQFF	TGTGCCAGCACCGAGGGGGGGCTCAATGAGCAGTTCTTC
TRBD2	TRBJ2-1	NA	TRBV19	CASTGGTSGYNEQFF	TGTGCCAGTACCGGAGGGACTAGCGGATACAATGAGCAGTTCTTC
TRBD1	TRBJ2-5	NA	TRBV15	CATAGTGGSRTQYF	TGTGCCACCGCCGGGACAGGAGGCTCGCGGACCCAGTACTTC
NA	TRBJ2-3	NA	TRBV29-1	CSVDPAGALDTQYF	TGCAGCGTGGATCCCGCGGGGGCGCTGGATACGCAGTATTTT
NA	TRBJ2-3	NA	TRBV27	CASSSPNRVRGDTQYF	TGTGCCAGCAGTTCACCAAACAGGGTGAGAGGGGATACGCAGTATTTT
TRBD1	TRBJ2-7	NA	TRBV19	CASSFRDRAVGEQYF	TGTGCCAGTAGTTTCCGGGACAGGGCGGTGGGGGAGCAGTACTTC
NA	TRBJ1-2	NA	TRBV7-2	CASSRNLGTGLGYTF	TGTGCCAGCAGCCGAAATCTTGGAACAGGGCTTGGCTACACCTTC
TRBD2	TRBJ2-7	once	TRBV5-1	CASSLVTSGRSYEQYF	TGCGCCAGCAGCTTGGTTACTAGCGGGAGGTCCTACGAGCAGTACTTC
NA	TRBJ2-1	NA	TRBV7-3	CASSARESSYNEQFF	TGTGCCAGCAGCGCCCGGGAAAGCTCCTACAATGAGCAGTTCTTC
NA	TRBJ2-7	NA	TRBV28	CASSLSLYEQYF	TGTGCCAGCAGTTTATCCCTCTACGAGCAGTACTTC
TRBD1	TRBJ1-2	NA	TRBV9	CASSLSDRVGYTF	TGTGCCAGCAGCTTATCGGACAGGGTGGGCTACACCTTC
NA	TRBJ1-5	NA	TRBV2	CASSEFGEPQHF	TGTGCCAGCAGTGAGTTCGGGGAGCCCCAGCATTTT
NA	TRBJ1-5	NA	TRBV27	CASSLWQEGQPQHF	TGTGCCAGCAGTTTATGGCAAGAGGGTCAGCCCCAGCATTTT
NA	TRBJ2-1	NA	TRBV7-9	CASSPPRSYNEQFF	TGTGCCAGCAGCCCTCCGAGGTCCTACAATGAGCAGTTCTTC
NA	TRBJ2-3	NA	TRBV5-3	CARSLRGSPGPRADTQYF	TGTGCCAGAAGCCTCAGAGGGAGTCCTGGGCCAAGGGCAGATACGCAGTATTTT
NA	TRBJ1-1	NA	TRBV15	CATSSYLLGGNTEAFF	TGTGCCACCAGCTCATACCTTTTAGGTGGGAACACTGAAGCTTTCTTT
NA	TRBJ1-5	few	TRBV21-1	CASSKPNLRAAQPQHF	TGTGCCAGCAGCAAACCTAACCTCAGGGCGGCACAGCCCCAGCATTTT
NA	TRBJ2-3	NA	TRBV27	CASSLSPRTDTQYF	TGTGCCAGCAGTTTATCCCCCCGCACAGATACGCAGTATTTT
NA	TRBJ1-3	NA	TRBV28	CASSSLGERSGNTIYF	TGTGCCAGCAGCTCCTTGGGGGAAAGGTCCGGAAACACCATATATTTT
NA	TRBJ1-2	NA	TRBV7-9	CASSFGEAGGYTF	TGTGCCAGCAGCTTTGGTGAGGCGGGCGGCTACACCTTC
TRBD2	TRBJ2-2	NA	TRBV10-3	CAISESRTSGRQGNTGELFF	TGTGCCATCAGTGAGTCCCGGACTAGCGGGAGACAGGGGAACACCGGGGAGCTGTTTTTT
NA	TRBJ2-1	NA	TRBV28	CASIPAVGSYNEQFF	TGTGCCAGCATCCCGGCGGTGGGATCCTACAATGAGCAGTTCTTC
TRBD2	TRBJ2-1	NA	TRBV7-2	CASSLRTSQWGTSYNEQFF	TGTGCCAGCAGCTTGAGGACTAGCCAGTGGGGGACTTCCTACAATGAGCAGTTCTTC